This record looks at one T cell receptor (beta chain) sequence and its context. Antigen: not known. Trimming removed 6 bases from V and 11 bases from J, with 16 bases in between. The CDR3 consists of 11 residues. Germline V gene sequence: CDR1 DFQATT, CDR2 SNEGSKA (reference sequence). Profiling relied on immunoSEQ multiplex PCR, and the TCRdb table lists in-frame clones only, not all of them. Of about 63,000 clones listed, around 89% were seen once; the top ten hold 10% to 12%. This entry belongs to a study of OX40 agonist ivuxolimab in advanced cancers. The overall study: It was permissible to have had prior anti-PD-1, anti-PD-L1 or anti-CTLA-4 therapy, and about 40% had some. Patients achieving partial responses numbered three: one hepatocellular carcinoma case and two cutaneous melanoma cases. Study-level points and caveats: Nonresponders included some who also had low normalized T-cell clonal expansion.

Here the sequenced sample was CD4+ or CD8+ T cells sorted from blood, taken in a trial of the OX40 agonist ivuxolimab. The receptor was isolated from an adult with an advanced solid tumor such as melanoma, head and neck, liver or kidney cancer. The chain joins TRBV20-1 to TRBJ1-1; D possibly corresponds to TRBD1 (6 bases). The CDR3 DNA sequence: TGCAGTGCCCCTGACAGGTGGGCGGCTTTCTTT. Translation gives CSAPDRWAAFF.